The entry below gives a single T cell receptor beta chain sequence along with its context. Its target is not known. The sample is drawn from a study of PD-1 blockade in classical Hodgkin lymphoma. Study-level background: Patients had nivolumab dosed at 3 mg/kg, delivered intravenously every 2 weeks.

This CDR3 spans 18 amino acids. The junction had 10 bases not matched to a gene; V was cut back by 5 bases and J by 0 bases. The germline CDR1 and CDR2 sequences are SEHNR and FQNEAQ (reference sequence). Time point denoted: cycle 4 day 1 (C4D1), after more than five weeks of nivolumab. Exposure to brentuximab vedotin varied, and each patient had relapsed following autologous stem cell transplantation. The study purified CD4+ T cells from thawed PBMCs using magnetic negative selection. TCRdb keeps only in-frame clones here, not all; method: immunoSEQ multiplex PCR. The data show around 13,000 clones, about 90% seen once. Study findings and constraints: Exclusion removed patients who began nivolumab under 1 year after ASCT.

Sequencing used CD4+ T cells from blood, obtained before the fourth cycle of nivolumab. The receptor was derived from a human donor with classical Hodgkin lymphoma. This chain connects TRBV7-9 to TRBJ1-4, with TRBD1 matching 9 bases. The CDR3 loop is CASSLGQGRGATNEKLFF. CDR3 sequence (DNA): TGTGCCAGCAGCCTCGGACAGGGGAGGGGGGCAACTAATGAAAAACTGTTTTTT. Full variable domain (rest looked up from reference TRBV7-9 and TRBJ1-4): DTGVSQNPRHKITKRGQNVTFRCDPISEHNRLYWYRQTLGQGPEFLTYFQNEAQLEKSRLLSDRFSAERPKGSFSTLEIQRTEQGDSAMYLCASSLGQGRGATNEKLFFGSGTQLSVL.